This T cell receptor (beta chain) was captured by sequencing in a study of T cell responses to AZD1222 COVID-19 vaccine. Only in-frame clones appear in the TCRdb table, and some are missing; sequencing was by immunoSEQ multiplex PCR. The repertoire has 130,000 to 150,000 clones, around nine tenths of them found once; the top ten carry less than 3.5%. After removal of 5 bases from V and 9 bases from J, the junction contained 1 base not matched to a gene. The germline V gene encodes CDR1 SGHAT and CDR2 FQNNGV. This CDR3 region has 11 residues. The chain uses TRBV11-2 and TRBJ2-4; 7 bases fit TRBD1. Material: peripheral blood, obtained on day 0 of MenACWY control vaccination. The receptor was isolated from an adult in good health. The CDR3 reads CASSNRGIQYF. CDR3 sequence (DNA): TGTGCCAGCAGCAACAGGGGCATTCAGTACTTC.